Presented here are 29 T cell receptor beta chains from one specimen sequenced in a study of cytomegalovirus exposure and HLA in healthy donors. A multiplex PCR was run with 60 Vbeta primers and 13 Jbeta primers. Some clones are missing from TCRdb's copy, which holds only in-frame ones; the method was immunoSEQ multiplex PCR. Here the sample spans over 95,000 clones, 77% being singletons. Sample: PBMCs. The receptors stem from a man in his forties in good health and CMV-seropositive.

This clone came up once. The V and J genes are TRBV5-4 and TRBJ1-2, with D possibly being TRBD1 (6 bases). In germline, CDR1 is SGHNT, CDR2 YYREEE (reference sequence). Trimming took 4 bases from V and 5 from J, leaving 12 bases between them. The CDR3 length is 13 residues. The CDR3 DNA reads TGTGCCAGCAGCGCGGACAGCTTATATGGCTACACCTTC. Translating gives CASSADSLYGYTF.

The rearrangement links TRBV27 to TRBJ1-3, with no clear D. Germline loops: CDR1 MNHEY, CDR2 SMNVEV (reference sequence). Trimming cost V 0 bases and J 6 bases, with 12 bases left between them. This CDR3 spans 15 amino acids. Here the CDR3 reads CASSLSVGSENTIYF. CDR3 nucleotide sequence: TGTGCCAGCAGTTTATCCGTGGGGAGCGAAAACACCATATATTTT.

The V gene is TRBV7-2, the J gene TRBJ2-7; TRBD1 matches 8 bases. Per the germline V gene, CDR1 is SGHTA and CDR2 is FQGNSA. This CDR3 contains 14 residues. V lost 5 bases to trimming and J lost 5 bases; unmatched junction nucleotides: 8. In nucleotides, the CDR3 is TGTGCCAGCAGCACGCGGACAGGGAGCAACGAGCAGTACTTC. Translating gives CASSTRTGSNEQYF.

This clone was counted only a few times. The rearrangement uses TRBV6-5 and TRBJ1-5, with 8 positions matching TRBD1. V trimming: 8 bases; J trimming: 1 base; junction bases outside the gene matches: 7. CDR3 length: 15 amino acids. From germline, CDR1 is MNHEY and CDR2 SVGAGI. This chain's CDR3 is CASADRGISNQPQHF. For the CDR3, the DNA is TGTGCCAGCGCTGACAGGGGAATAAGCAATCAGCCCCAGCATTTT.

The chain uses TRBV30 and TRBJ1-6; D is ambiguous. V lost 3 bases and J 9 bases, leaving 15 bases between the germline ends. This CDR3 is 14 amino acids long. Looked up from germline, CDR1 is GTSNPN and CDR2 is SVGIG (reference sequence). CDR3 nucleotide sequence: TGTGCCTGGAGCCCCCCCCATCGGGGTTCACCCCTCCACTTT. Residues: CAWSPPHRGSPLHF.

V and J are TRBV28 and TRBJ2-3, with 7 nucleotides matching TRBD1. This CDR3 is 15 amino acids long. The V segment lost 6 bases and the J segment 2 bases; nucleotides outside the gene matches: 8. The V gene's germline CDR1 is MDHEN and CDR2 SYDVKM. DNA of the CDR3: TGTGCCAGCAGCCACGGGACAGACTCCACAGATACGCAGTATTTT. It translates to CASSHGTDSTDTQYF. Supplemented by reference TRBV28 and TRBJ2-3, the full variable domain reads DVKVTQSSRYLVKRTGEKVFLECVQDMDHENMFWYRQDPGLGLRLIYFSYDVKMKEKGDIPEGYSVSREKKERFSLILESASTNQTSMYLCASSHGTDSTDTQYFGPGTRLTVL.

The chain combines TRBV2 with TRBJ1-6; 8 bases line up with TRBD1. CDR1 is SNHLY and CDR2 is FYNNEI in the germline V gene. This CDR3 comprises 12 residues. V lost 6 bases to trimming and J lost 12 bases; unmatched junction nucleotides: 4. The CDR3 loop reads CASRGTGGPLHF. The CDR3 DNA sequence: TGTGCCAGCAGGGGGACAGGAGGACCCCTCCACTTT. Variable domain in full (rest from reference TRBV2 and TRBJ1-6): EPEVTQTPSHQVTQMGQEVILRCVPISNHLYFYWYRQILGQKVEFLVSFYNNEISEKSEIFDDQFSVERPDGSNFTLKIRSTKLEDSAMYFCASRGTGGPLHFGNGTRLTVT.

The chain recombines TRBV7-9 with TRBJ2-5; D gene uncertain. V dropped 1 base and J dropped 5 bases, with 11 bases sitting between them. The germline V gene encodes CDR1 SEHNR and CDR2 FQNEAQ (reference sequence). This CDR3 has 14 amino acids. The CDR3 DNA sequence: TGTGCCAGCAGCTTAGGGAGCAGCCGGGAGACCCAGTACTTC. This codes for CASSLGSSRETQYF.

This clone was recorded a few times. The chain uses TRBV29-1 and TRBJ1-1; the D is unclear. Trimming shortened V by 7 bases and J by 4 bases, and 16 bases separated the two germline ends. The germline gives CDR1 SQVTM, CDR2 ANQGSEA. CDR3 length: 13 residues. CDR3 nucleotide sequence: TGCAGCGCCGGGAGGGCTGAGGGCACTGAAGCTTTCTTT. This gives the protein CSAGRAEGTEAFF.

A few counts support this clone. This chain uses TRBV5-4 with TRBJ1-5, with D maybe TRBD1 (6 bases). V was pared by 0 bases and J by 1 base, with 8 bases between. The CDR3 length is 15 residues. Germline CDR1 is SGHNT and CDR2 is YYREEE (reference sequence). Written as DNA, the CDR3 is TGTGCCAGCAGCTTGGGGACAGACAGCAATCAGCCCCAGCATTTT. It yields the protein CASSLGTDSNQPQHF.

The gene calls are TRBV7-2 and TRBJ1-6; tentatively, D is TRBD1 (6 bases). V was shortened by 4 bases and J by 5 bases, with 15 bases between the two germline ends. The CDR3 consists of 16 residues. The germline V gene has CDR1 SGHTA and CDR2 FQGNSA. The CDR3 protein is CASSSHKGGNNSPLHF. CDR3 bases: TGTGCCAGCAGCTCCCATAAAGGGGGAAATAATTCACCCCTCCACTTT.

V gene TRBV6-1 combines with J gene TRBJ1-2; 10 bases fit TRBD1. The ends lost 6 bases at V and 4 bases at J; junction bases unmatched: 2. Per germline, CDR1 MNHNS and CDR2 SASEGT. The CDR3 spans 13 residues. CDR3 nucleotides: TGTGCCAGCAGCCGGGACAGGGGCTATGGCTACACCTTC. The encoded protein is CASSRDRGYGYTF.

The rearrangement links TRBV27 to TRBJ2-1; tentatively, D is TRBD1 (6 bases). Trimming cost V 4 bases and J 8 bases, with 18 bases left between them. Germline-derived CDR1 and CDR2 are MNHEY and SMNVEV (reference sequence). The CDR3 totals 15 residues. CDR3 sequence: CASSSPPPGQYEQFF. CDR3 in DNA: TGTGCCAGCAGTTCCCCTCCCCCCGGACAGTATGAGCAGTTCTTC.

This chain joins TRBV7-9 and TRBJ1-2; no reliable D call. The germline CDR1 and CDR2 sequences are SEHNR and FQNEAQ (reference sequence). Deletions cut 3 bases from V and 1 base from J, with 15 bases between. The CDR3 loop spans 16 amino acids. The CDR3 loop reads CASSLVSDRYNYGYTF. Written as DNA, the CDR3 is TGTGCCAGCAGCTTGGTATCCGATCGGTATAACTATGGCTACACCTTC.

The chain joins TRBV7-2 to TRBJ2-1; tentative D call: TRBD2 (6 bases). Germline values: CDR1 SGHTA, CDR2 FQGNSA. CDR3 length: 16 residues. V lost 2 bases to trimming and J lost 8 bases, with 19 bases between them. The CDR3 loop is CASSLHARGRVDEQFF. CDR3 sequence (DNA): TGTGCCAGCAGCTTACACGCGCGGGGACGTGTGGATGAGCAGTTCTTC.

This clone was seen a handful of times. CDR3 nucleotide sequence: TGTGCCAGCAGCTTAGCGTGGACCATGCTGGCCCAGTACTTC. Amino acid sequence: CASSLAWTMLAQYF. This chain connects TRBV4-2 to TRBJ2-5; possible D gene TRBD2, 5 bases. Deletions cut 5 bases from V and 9 bases from J, with 19 bases between. The CDR3 contains 14 residues. Germline assignment: CDR1 LGHNA and CDR2 YNFKEQ.

The chain employs TRBV6-4 and TRBJ1-6; 7 bases agree with TRBD1. The germline V gene has CDR1 MRHNA and CDR2 SNTAGT. CDR3 size: 15 residues. The V gene end was trimmed by 6 bases and the J gene end by 9 bases; junction bases not matched to a gene: 11. For the CDR3, the DNA is TGTGCCAGCAGGCCCGGGACAGCCATCGCTTCACCCCTCCACTTT. It is translated as CASRPGTAIASPLHF.

This clone occurred once. V gene TRBV15 combines with J gene TRBJ1-4, with D possibly matching TRBD1 (5 bases). V gave up 6 bases and J gave up 3 bases, with 14 bases separating them. This CDR3 has 15 amino acids. The germline CDR1 and CDR2 sequences are LNHNV and YYDKDF (reference sequence). CDR3 in amino acids: CATRRFDSPNEKLFF. The CDR3 coding sequence is TGTGCCACCAGAAGATTTGACAGTCCTAATGAAAAACTGTTTTTT.

This chain links TRBV18 with TRBJ1-1, with D perhaps TRBD1 (5 bases). Trimming pared 4 bases from V and 5 bases from J, leaving 17 bases between. CDR3 length equals 15 residues. Looked up from germline, CDR1 is KGHSH and CDR2 is LQKENI. The CDR3 spells CASSLASWGRTEAFF. The DNA of the CDR3 is TGTGCCAGCTCACTAGCTTCTTGGGGGAGGACTGAAGCTTTCTTT.

The chain recombines TRBV27 with TRBJ2-5, with 7 bases matching TRBD2. The J call may be faulty, since TRBJ2-7 better matches the DNA end. CDR3 length equals 14 residues. CDR1 MNHEY and CDR2 SMNVEV come from the germline V gene (reference sequence). The CDR3 loop reads CASSFGGGLYEQYF. The CDR3 nucleotides are TGTGCCAGCAGTTTTGGGGGGGGACTCTACGAGCAGTACTTC.

This chain uses TRBV9 with TRBJ2-7; tentatively, D is TRBD2 (6 bases). V was trimmed by 3 bases and J by 3 bases, leaving 13 bases between them. The CDR3 has 14 residues. Germline CDR1 SGDLS, CDR2 YYNGEE. CDR3 DNA: TGTGCCAGCAGCGCAGGACGGGGGAACTACGAGCAGTACTTC. It codes for CASSAGRGNYEQYF.

The chain uses TRBV10-3 and TRBJ2-1; D gene ambiguous. Germline V CDR1 and CDR2: ENHRY, SYGVKD. V lost 0 bases and J lost 1, with 4 bases in between. The CDR3 has 14 amino acids. The CDR3, as DNA: TGTGCCATCAGTGAGTCAGAGTCCTACAATGAGCAGTTCTTC. It codes for CAISESESYNEQFF.

In its sample, this clone was seen once. The DNA of the CDR3 is TGTGCCAGCTCACCCCGGGGAGGGAATCAGCCCCAGCATTTT. Translated, it gives CASSPRGGNQPQHF. J is TRBJ1-5 and V is TRBV18, with D uncertain. The V end was cut by 3 bases, the J end by 4 bases, with 10 bases between. Looked up from germline, CDR1 is KGHSH and CDR2 is LQKENI. This CDR3 region has 14 residues.

J is TRBJ2-5 and V is TRBV7-8; 7 nucleotides agree with TRBD2. CDR1 and CDR2 from the germline V gene are SGHVS and FQNEAQ. Unmatched junction bases numbered 18, after V lost 5 bases and J lost 3 bases. There are 18 residues in the CDR3. The CDR3 reads CASSLGPREAIRKETQYF. For the CDR3, the DNA is TGTGCCAGCAGCCTTGGACCCCGGGAGGCTATCCGCAAAGAGACCCAGTACTTC. The full variable domain, completed using reference TRBV7-8 and TRBJ2-5, is GAGVSQSPRYKVAKRGQDVALRCDPISGHVSLFWYQQALGQGPEFLTYFQNEAQLDKSGLPSDRFFAERPEGSVSTLKIQRTQQEDSAVYLCASSLGPREAIRKETQYFGPGTRLLVL.

The chain has TRBV28 and TRBJ1-2; 7 bases fit TRBD1. This CDR3 comprises 14 residues. CDR1 is MDHEN and CDR2 is SYDVKM in the germline V gene. V trimming: 5 bases; J trimming: 1 base; junction bases outside the gene matches: 4. CDR3 nucleotide sequence: TGTGCCAGCAGTCCGGGACAGCTTAACTATGGCTACACCTTC. Protein sequence: CASSPGQLNYGYTF.

The chain combines TRBV5-3 with TRBJ2-7, with D maybe TRBD1 (8 bases). TRBV5-3 is sorted into the ORF group, with uncertain function. There are 17 residues in the CDR3. The V gene lost 4 bases and the J gene lost 0 bases, with 20 bases spanning the gap. The CDR3 loop reads CARSPLSGTGDSYEQYF. The CDR3 DNA reads TGTGCCAGAAGCCCCCTGAGCGGGACAGGTGACTCCTACGAGCAGTACTTC.

The chain combines TRBV7-6 with TRBJ1-4; D is ambiguous. Germline CDR1 is SGHVS and CDR2 is FNYEAQ. V lost 1 base and J lost 7, with 10 bases in between. The CDR3 length is 14 residues. The CDR3 region has the DNA TGTGCCAGCAGCTTAGGTGGTGGAGGTGAAAAACTGTTTTTT. Encoded protein: CASSLGGGGEKLFF.

The chain has TRBV5-6 and TRBJ2-7; a weak D match, TRBD1 (5 bases). This CDR3 contains 15 residues. Looked up from germline, CDR1 is SGHDT and CDR2 is YYEEEE. V lost 5 bases, J lost 0 bases, and 15 bases lay in between. DNA for the CDR3: TGTGCCAGCAGTGGGGCCGGCGGATACTCCTACGAGCAGTACTTC. It codes for CASSGAGGYSYEQYF.

CDR3 residues: CASSPGSGAYEQYF. The CDR3 DNA reads as TGTGCCAGCAGCCCGGGCAGCGGGGCCTACGAGCAGTACTTC. The chain employs TRBV4-2 and TRBJ2-7; 7 bases match TRBD2. Germline CDR1 LGHNA, CDR2 YNFKEQ. This CDR3 region has 14 residues. V dropped 4 bases and J dropped 2; count of bases not matched to a gene: 5.